The 30 T cell receptor beta chains below all came from one sample that was sequenced in a study of molecular identifiers for immune sequencing clone quantification. TCRdb reanalysed the PCR reads using MiXCR and keeps one entry per CDR3 protein. Of some 590,000 distinct CDR3 sequences in the sample, roughly 27% were seen once. Sample: naive CD8+ T cells from blood, with Jurkat cell RNA spiked in. As for subset: FACS-sorted CD8+CD4-CCR7+CD45RA+ naive T cells. The receptors derive from a human donor in good health. Some libraries in this study had Jurkat cell RNA spiked in.

About this clonotype: A single base separates this from a much larger clone, so it may be a read error. The CDR3: CTSSYGASNQPQHF. The DNA of the CDR3 is TGTACCAGCAGTTACGGGGCGAGCAATCAGCCCCAGCATTTT. This rearrangement joins TRBV6-2 or TRBV6-3 to TRBJ1-5; weak D call: TRBD1 (5 bases). The germline CDR1 and CDR2 sequences are MNHEY and SVGEGT. This CDR3 is 14 amino acids long.

The gene calls are TRBV28 and TRBJ2-7, with a weak D call TRBD2 (5 bases). The germline V gene has CDR1 MDHEN and CDR2 SYDVKM. The length of the CDR3 is 14 residues. V gave up 7 bases and J gave up 2 bases, with 15 bases separating them. CDR3 nucleotide sequence: TGTGCCAGCACTCTGGCTAGCAGCCCCTACGAGCAGTACTTC. This gives the protein CASTLASSPYEQYF.

Only a few counts were recorded for this clonotype. The chain couples TRBV7-6 to TRBJ2-3; the D is unclear. V lost 8 bases and J lost 4, with 10 bases in between. CDR3 size: 12 residues. Per the germline V gene, CDR1 is SGHVS and CDR2 is FNYEAQ. As DNA, the CDR3 is TGTGCCAGCGGTGGGGTTTCAGATACGCAGTATTTT. It encodes CASGGVSDTQYF.

This clonotype was detected a few times. The rearrangement joins TRBV19 to TRBJ1-2; TRBD1 aligns across 7 bases. Germline values: CDR1 LNHDA, CDR2 SQIVND (reference sequence). Germline trimming cut 3 bases from V and 4 bases from J; bases unmatched to any gene: 8. The CDR3 runs to 15 residues. DNA of the CDR3: TGTGCCAGTAGTATTACAGGGGTGACGATCTATGGCTACACCTTC. Protein sequence: CASSITGVTIYGYTF.

The chain combines TRBV24-1 with TRBJ2-1; 9 nucleotides match TRBD1. The trim removed 6 bases at V and 2 bases at J, leaving 13 bases unmatched. This CDR3 has 18 residues. Germline V gene lookup returns CDR1 KGHDR and CDR2 SFDVKD. CDR3 region: CATSPGGQGGFPYNEQFF. CDR3 sequence (DNA): TGTGCCACCAGTCCGGGGGGACAGGGCGGCTTTCCCTACAATGAGCAGTTCTTC.

A few counts support this clonotype. The chain has TRBV9 and TRBJ1-2; a weak D match, TRBD1 (5 bases). The CDR3 is made up of 14 amino acids. V lost 4 bases, J lost 6 bases, and 16 bases lay in between. Germline lookup yields CDR1 SGDLS and CDR2 YYNGEE. The CDR3 DNA reads TGTGCCAGCAGCTCGCAAGAGGGGTTTCATGGCTACACCTTC. Protein product: CASSSQEGFHGYTF.

This clonotype showed up many times. V is TRBV27 and J is TRBJ2-7; 10 positions match TRBD1. V was clipped by 5 bases and J by 4 bases; unmatched bases: 2. The germline V gene encodes CDR1 MNHEY and CDR2 SMNVEV (reference sequence). The CDR3 spans 13 residues. The CDR3 reads CASSGDRGYEQYF. CDR3 coding DNA: TGTGCCAGCAGTGGGGACAGGGGTTACGAGCAGTACTTC.

This clonotype was found a few times. The chain recombines TRBV24-1 with TRBJ2-5, with D possibly TRBD1 on 6 matching bases. Germline CDR1 is KGHDR and CDR2 is SFDVKD. V was clipped by 1 base and J by 2 bases, with 10 bases between them. The CDR3 sequence is 15 residues long. This CDR3 reads CATSDFPGQQETQYF. The CDR3 nucleotides read TGTGCCACCAGTGATTTCCCCGGACAGCAAGAGACCCAGTACTTC.

This chain connects TRBV2 to TRBJ2-7, with 8 bases that match TRBD1. This CDR3 spans 14 amino acids. Germline CDR1 and CDR2: SNHLY and FYNNEI. V was clipped by 2 bases and J by 9 bases; unmatched bases: 9. The CDR3 bases are TGTGCCAGCAGTGAATCGCCAGGGGGCGACGGGCAGTACTTC. Translated: CASSESPGGDGQYF.

This clonotype was picked up a small number of times. The chain is built from TRBV11-2 and TRBJ1-1, with TRBD1 as a possible D gene (5 bases). Germline V gene sequence: CDR1 SGHAT, CDR2 FQNNGV. Trimming cost V 1 base and J 7 bases, with 16 bases left between them. The CDR3 runs to 15 residues. The CDR3 coding sequence is TGTGCCAGCAGCTTAGCGGGGACCCCTCGAGGTGAAGCTTTCTTT. It specifies CASSLAGTPRGEAFF.

The chain couples TRBV7-9 to TRBJ1-2; the D gene is possibly TRBD1 (6 bases). The length of the CDR3 is 15 residues. Germline V lookup: CDR1 SEHNR, CDR2 FQNEAQ (reference sequence). V was shortened by 1 base and J by 4 bases, with 13 bases between the two germline ends. The CDR3 coding sequence is TGTGCCAGCAGCTTAGACAGGGCAGGTCCCTATGGCTACACCTTC. Translating gives CASSLDRAGPYGYTF.

This clonotype was seen ten or more times. The genes are TRBV29-1 and TRBJ2-5; 11 positions match TRBD1. Germline V gene lookup returns CDR1 SQVTM and CDR2 ANQGSEA. The CDR3 is made up of 16 amino acids. V was clipped by 5 bases and J by 5 bases; unmatched bases: 13. The CDR3 DNA reads as TGCAGCGTTACAGGACAGGGGGCGGTCAGTAAGGAGACCCAGTACTTC. The encoded protein is CSVTGQGAVSKETQYF.

Turning to this clonotype: One base away lies a much larger clone, so this may be a sequencing read error. The chain has TRBV10-1 and TRBJ2-3, with D possibly being TRBD1 (5 bases). The CDR3 consists of 18 residues. Per the germline V gene, CDR1 is WNHNN and CDR2 is SYGVQD (reference sequence). CDR3 bases: TGCGCCGGCAGTGAGACCAAACCGGGCCCAGGGATTCCAGATACGCAGTATTTT. It codes for CAGSETKPGPGIPDTQYF.

A few counts support this clonotype. V usage is TRBV2 and J usage is TRBJ2-1; D assignment may be TRBD1 or TRBD2 (5 bases each). Germline V gene sequence: CDR1 SNHLY, CDR2 FYNNEI. The CDR3 is 15 residues long. The V end was cut by 2 bases, the J end by 9 bases, with 17 bases between. The CDR3 loop is CASSETWQGRGEQFF. In DNA, the CDR3 is TGTGCCAGCAGTGAAACGTGGCAGGGACGGGGTGAGCAGTTCTTC. The whole variable domain, remainder taken from reference TRBV2 and TRBJ2-1, is EPEVTQTPSHQVTQMGQEVILRCVPISNHLYFYWYRQILGQKVEFLVSFYNNEISEKSEIFDDQFSVERPDGSNFTLKIRSTKLEDSAMYFCASSETWQGRGEQFFGPGTRLTVL.

The CDR3 coding sequence is TGTGCCAGTAGTATTGGCTACAATGAGCAGTTCTTC. Translated, it gives CASSIGYNEQFF. V usage is TRBV19 and J usage is TRBJ2-1; D gene ambiguous. Trimming pared 3 bases from V and 3 bases from J, leaving 3 bases between. The germline CDR1 and CDR2 sequences are LNHDA and SQIVND (reference sequence). The CDR3 runs 12 residues.

On this clonotype itself: The junction departs from germline at one end; a sequencing error may be responsible. This rearrangement joins TRBV3-1 to TRBJ2-1; D call uncertain. Germline V gene lookup returns CDR1 LGHDT and CDR2 YNNKEL (reference sequence). The CDR3 is 15 residues long. The CDR3 is CASSQVQMDYNEQFF. DNA of the CDR3: TGTGCCAGCAGTCAAGTTCAGATGGACTACAATGAGCAGTTCTTC.

In its sample, this clonotype was seen many times. The chain is built from TRBV4-2 and TRBJ1-4; D may be TRBD1 (5 bases). V was cut by 1 base and J by 8 bases, with 14 bases left in between. There are 15 residues in the CDR3. Germline V gives CDR1 LGHNA, CDR2 YNFKEQ. The CDR3 DNA follows: TGTGCCAGCAGCCAAGGGGGCCAGTACGACGAAAAACTGTTTTTT. Translation gives CASSQGGQYDEKLFF.

The chain employs TRBV30 and TRBJ1-2, with D unresolved. With 5 bases removed from V and 0 bases from J, the gap between germline ends came to 13 bases. This CDR3 comprises 14 residues. Germline V gives CDR1 GTSNPN, CDR2 SVGIG (reference sequence). The CDR3 DNA sequence: TGTGCCTGGGGAGGGTTGGGGACTAACTATGGCTACACCTTC. Protein sequence: CAWGGLGTNYGYTF.

The CDR3 here is CAWSVRLAGGTVSNEQFF. In nucleotides, the CDR3 is TGTGCCTGGAGTGTACGCCTAGCGGGAGGGACCGTTTCGAATGAGCAGTTCTTC. This rearrangement joins TRBV30 to TRBJ2-1, with TRBD2 matching 12 bases. The trim removed 0 bases at V and 7 bases at J, leaving 13 bases unmatched. Germline CDR1 GTSNPN, CDR2 SVGIG (reference sequence). The length of the CDR3 is 18 residues.

The V and J genes are TRBV7-2 and TRBJ2-5; 7 positions match TRBD2. CDR3 size: 14 residues. V lost 5 bases to trimming and J lost 5 bases; unmatched junction nucleotides: 8. Looked up from germline, CDR1 is SGHTA and CDR2 is FQGNSA. The CDR3 region is CASSPGPGGETQYF. CDR3 in DNA: TGTGCCAGCAGCCCCGGGCCCGGGGGGGAGACCCAGTACTTC. Supplemented by reference TRBV7-2 and TRBJ2-5, the full variable domain reads GAGVSQSPSNKVTEKGKDVELRCDPISGHTALYWYRQSLGQGLEFLIYFQGNSAPDKSGLPSDRFSAERTGGSVSTLTIQRTQQEDSAVYLCASSPGPGGETQYFGPGTRLLVL.

The chain has TRBV28 and TRBJ2-7, with TRBD1 matching 7 bases. The ends lost 6 bases at V and 2 bases at J; junction bases unmatched: 7. This CDR3 contains 14 residues. CDR1 is MDHEN and CDR2 is SYDVKM in the germline V gene. CDR3 sequence: CASSTRGLAYEQYF. The CDR3 DNA is TGTGCCAGCAGCACCAGGGGGTTGGCCTACGAGCAGTACTTC.

The table lists this clonotype with many counts. In nucleotides, the CDR3 is TGTGCTAGTGGTACCGGGACAACTAGCACAGATACGCAGTATTTT. It translates to CASGTGTTSTDTQYF. The V and J genes are TRBV12-5 and TRBJ2-3; D is perhaps TRBD1 (6 bases). The V and J ends lost 5 bases and 0 bases respectively, with 12 bases between them. The germline gives CDR1 LGHNT, CDR2 FRNRAP. The CDR3 is 15 amino acids.

This clonotype has a count of ten or more. The J gene is TRBJ2-5, the V gene TRBV25-1, with TRBD2 matching over 7 bases. This CDR3 is 14 amino acids long. After removal of 1 base from V and 5 bases from J, the junction contained 4 bases not matched to a gene. Looked up from germline, CDR1 is MGHDK and CDR2 is SYGVNS. CDR3: CASSESGGAETQYF. In DNA form, the CDR3 reads TGTGCCAGCAGTGAATCGGGGGGTGCGGAGACCCAGTACTTC. Variable domain in full (rest from reference TRBV25-1 and TRBJ2-5): EADIYQTPRYLVIGTGKKITLECSQTMGHDKMYWYQQDPGMELHLIHYSYGVNSTEKGDLSSESTVSRIRTEHFPLTLESARPSHTSQYLCASSESGGAETQYFGPGTRLLVL.

This clonotype was recorded a few times. V is TRBV20-1 and J is TRBJ2-7, with TRBD1 as a possible D gene (5 bases). Between the trimmed V and J ends, which lost 6 bases and 4 bases, there was a span of 19 bases. Germline assignment: CDR1 DFQATT and CDR2 SNEGSKA (reference sequence). The CDR3 is 14 amino acids. CDR3 in DNA: TGCAGTGCCAATACCCCAGGGAAGTTTTACGAGCAGTACTTC. It codes for CSANTPGKFYEQYF.

This clonotype was found many times. This chain uses TRBV6-5 with TRBJ2-3, with TRBD2 matching over 9 bases. Germline V gene lookup returns CDR1 MNHEY and CDR2 SVGAGI. CDR3 length equals 19 residues. V dropped 0 bases and J dropped 0; count of bases not matched to a gene: 10. The CDR3 is CASSYSRTSARISTDTQYF. The CDR3 DNA follows: TGTGCCAGCAGTTACTCGAGGACTAGCGCTAGAATCAGCACAGATACGCAGTATTTT.

This clonotype was detected ten times or more. The chain employs TRBV10-3 and TRBJ2-3; D not resolved. Germline CDR1 reads ENHRY; CDR2 reads SYGVKD. With 2 bases removed from V and 6 bases from J, the gap between germline ends came to 12 bases. The length of the CDR3 is 14 residues. CDR3 region: CAISEREPPDTQYF. DNA for the CDR3: TGTGCCATCAGTGAGCGAGAGCCCCCCGATACGCAGTATTTT.

Comments on this clonotype: A much more abundant neighbour one base away suggests this may be a read error. This chain joins TRBV7-9 and TRBJ1-1; TRBD1 agrees at 11 bases. This CDR3 comprises 16 residues. Germline V gives CDR1 SEHNR, CDR2 FQNEAQ (reference sequence). The DNA for the CDR3 is TGTACCAGCAGCTCAGAGGACAGGGGGCTGAACACTGAAGCTTTCTTT. Translating gives CTSSSEDRGLNTEAFF.

J is TRBJ1-1 and V is TRBV20-1; D gene unclear. Trimming pared 0 bases from V and 6 bases from J, leaving 14 bases between. This CDR3 is built from 14 residues. In germline, CDR1 is DFQATT, CDR2 SNEGSKA (reference sequence). For the CDR3, the DNA is TGCAGTGCTAGAGATCTCTTGGGTACCCCTGAAGCTTTCTTT. Its translation: CSARDLLGTPEAFF.

For this clonotype: This may be a read error: a much more frequent sequence differs by one nucleotide. The rearrangement links TRBV7-6 to TRBJ1-4; TRBD1 is a possible D gene (6 bases). CDR1 SGHVS and CDR2 FNYEAQ come from the germline V gene. This CDR3 has 17 residues. CDR3 DNA: TGTGACAGCAGCTTGGGGAGGAACAGGGTTGATGGCGAAAAACTGTTTTTT. This sequence encodes CDSSLGRNRVDGEKLFF.

This clonotype was seen repeatedly, ten times or more. The chain is built from TRBV9 and TRBJ2-5, with TRBD2 identical over 8 bases. The CDR3 loop spans 14 amino acids. CDR1 is SGDLS, CDR2 YYNGEE, per germline. With V trimmed by 4 bases and J by 6 bases, 8 bases remained unmatched. The CDR3: CASSPPAGGQTQYF. The CDR3, as DNA: TGTGCCAGCAGCCCCCCCGCGGGGGGTCAGACCCAGTACTTC.